This T cell receptor beta chain comes out of a study of technical replicates of blood from a handful of donors. This CDR3 has 14 residues. J gave up 8 bases and V 9 bases, and 6 bases lay outside the gene matches. Germline CDR1 is MNHEY and CDR2 is SVGAGI. Method: immunoSEQ multiplex PCR; TCRdb's copy keeps in-frame clones and lacks some. The sample lists some 70,000 clones, around 95% occurring once. This rearrangement joins TRBV6-5 to TRBJ2-2; TRBD2 matches at 13 bases. The clonotype was recovered from a human donor in good health. The sample taken for sequencing was T cells isolated from PBMCs. In nucleotides, the CDR3 is TGTGCCAGTGGGGGACTAGCGGGAACAGGGGAGCTGTTTTTT. Protein: CASGGLAGTGELFF.